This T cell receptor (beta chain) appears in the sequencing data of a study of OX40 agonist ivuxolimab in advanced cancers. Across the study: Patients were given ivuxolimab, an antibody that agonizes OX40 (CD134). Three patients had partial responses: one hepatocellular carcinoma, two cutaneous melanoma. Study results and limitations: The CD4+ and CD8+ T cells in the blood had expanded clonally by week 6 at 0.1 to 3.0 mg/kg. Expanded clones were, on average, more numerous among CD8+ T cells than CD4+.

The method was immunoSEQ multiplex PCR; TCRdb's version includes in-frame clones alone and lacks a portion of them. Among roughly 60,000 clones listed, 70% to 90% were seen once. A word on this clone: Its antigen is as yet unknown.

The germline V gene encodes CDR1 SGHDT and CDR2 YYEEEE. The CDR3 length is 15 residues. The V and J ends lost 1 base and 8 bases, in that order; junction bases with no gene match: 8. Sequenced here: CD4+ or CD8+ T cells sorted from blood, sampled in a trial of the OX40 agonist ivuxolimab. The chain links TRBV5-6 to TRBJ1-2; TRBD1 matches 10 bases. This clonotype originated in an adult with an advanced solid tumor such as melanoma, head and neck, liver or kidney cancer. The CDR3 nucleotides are TGTGCCAGCAGCTTGACGGGGACAGGGGAGCGCGGCTACACCTTC. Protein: CASSLTGTGERGYTF.